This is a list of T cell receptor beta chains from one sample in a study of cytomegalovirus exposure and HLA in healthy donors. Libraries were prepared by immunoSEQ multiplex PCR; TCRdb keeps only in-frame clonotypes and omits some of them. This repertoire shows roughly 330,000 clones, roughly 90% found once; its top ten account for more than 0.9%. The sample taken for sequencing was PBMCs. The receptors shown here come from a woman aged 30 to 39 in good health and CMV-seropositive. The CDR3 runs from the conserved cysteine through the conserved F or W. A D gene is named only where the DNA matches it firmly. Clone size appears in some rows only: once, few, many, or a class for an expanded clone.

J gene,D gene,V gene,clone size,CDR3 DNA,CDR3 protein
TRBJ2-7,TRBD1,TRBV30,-,TGTGCCTGGAGTACGGCAGGGGGCGTGTACGAGCAGTACTTC,CAWSTAGGVYEQYF
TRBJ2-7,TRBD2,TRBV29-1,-,TGCAGCGTTGGGCGGGAGGGACGAGGTTATGAGCAGTACTTC,CSVGREGRGYEQYF
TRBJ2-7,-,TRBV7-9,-,TGTGCCAGCAGCCCCCGGGATACCTACGAGCAGTACTTC,CASSPRDTYEQYF
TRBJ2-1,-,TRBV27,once,TGTGCCAGCAGCCTGGACTACTACAATGAGCAGTTCTTC,CASSLDYYNEQFF
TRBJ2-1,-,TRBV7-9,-,TGTGCCAGCAGCTTAGCGAGGGGGGGGAACTACAATGAGCAGTTCTTC,CASSLARGGNYNEQFF
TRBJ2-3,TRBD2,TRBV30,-,TGTGCCTGGAGTCGTCAGGGACTAGCGGGGGGGCTAGATACGCAGTATTTT,CAWSRQGLAGGLDTQYF
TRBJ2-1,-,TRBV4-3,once,TGCGCCAGCAGCCAAGAAGGACTGGGCCGCCCTCGGTGGGGTGAGCAGTTCTTC,CASSQEGLGRPRWGEQFF
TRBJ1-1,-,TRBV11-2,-,TGTGCCAGCAGCTTAGCGAGGGGTGAAGCTTTCTTT,CASSLARGEAFF
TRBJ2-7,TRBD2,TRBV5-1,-,TGCGCCAAGAAGACTACTAGCGGGAGGGATATTTGTGGCGAGCAGTACTTC,CAKKTTSGRDICGEQYF
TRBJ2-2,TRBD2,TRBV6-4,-,TGTGCCAGCAGTGCAGCGGGAGGGCCGTCCGGGGAGCTGTTTTTT,CASSAAGGPSGELFF
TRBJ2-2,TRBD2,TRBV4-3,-,TGCGCCAGCAGCCAAGCGACTAGCGGGAACACCGGGGAGCTGTTTTTT,CASSQATSGNTGELFF
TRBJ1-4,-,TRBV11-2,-,TGTGCCAGCACGGCGGCGGGGGGGAATGAAAAACTGTTTTTT,CASTAAGGNEKLFF
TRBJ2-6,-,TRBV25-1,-,TGTGCCAGCAGTGACTGGGATGGGGCCAACGTCCTGACTTTC,CASSDWDGANVLTF
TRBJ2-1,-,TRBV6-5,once,TGTGCCAGCAGTTACGGCACCTACAATGAGCAGTTCTTC,CASSYGTYNEQFF
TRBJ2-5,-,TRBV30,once,TGTGCCTGGAGCCCCCCCGTCGGGTCCCAGTACTTC,CAWSPPVGSQYF
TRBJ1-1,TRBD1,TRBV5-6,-,TGTGCCAGCAGCTTGGGGACAGGGTGGAACACTGAAGCTTTCTTT,CASSLGTGWNTEAFF
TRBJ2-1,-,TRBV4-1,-,TGCGCCAGCAGCCAAGCGGATGAGCAGTTCTTC,CASSQADEQFF
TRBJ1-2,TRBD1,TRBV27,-,TGTGCCAGCAGTTCGTTTGGACAGGGGTTTGGCTACACCTTC,CASSSFGQGFGYTF
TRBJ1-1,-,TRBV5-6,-,TGTGCCAGCACCCCCATGGCTGGCATGGGAGCGAACACTGAAGCTTTCTTT,CASTPMAGMGANTEAFF
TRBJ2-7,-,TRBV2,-,TGTGCCAGCATTTCGGGTGGGGGCTACGAGCAGTACTTC,CASISGGGYEQYF
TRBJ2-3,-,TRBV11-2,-,TGTGCCAGCAGCTCCACAGATACGCAGTATTTT,CASSSTDTQYF
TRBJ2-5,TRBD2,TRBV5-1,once,TGCGCCAGCAGCTTGGGGACTAGCGGGACTTACCAAGAGACCCAGTACTTC,CASSLGTSGTYQETQYF
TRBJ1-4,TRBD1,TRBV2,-,TGTGCCAGCATCCCCCTAGACAGGGCGAGGGGTGAAAAACTGTTTTTT,CASIPLDRARGEKLFF
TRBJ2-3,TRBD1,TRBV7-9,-,TGTGCCAGCAGCGCACGGGACAGGGTAATAGGGGATACGCAGTATTTT,CASSARDRVIGDTQYF
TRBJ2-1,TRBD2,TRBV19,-,TGTGCCAGTTCTCCCGGAGGACTAGCGGGACTCAATGAGCAGTTCTTC,CASSPGGLAGLNEQFF
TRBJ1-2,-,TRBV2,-,TGTGCCAGCGGGCGAGGAGGACGGGGCTACACCTTC,CASGRGGRGYTF
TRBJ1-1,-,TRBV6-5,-,TGTGCCAGCAGTATCACGATCGACGCTGAAGCTTTCTTT,CASSITIDAEAFF
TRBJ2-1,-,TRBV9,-,TGTGCCAGCAGCGTGAATGACCCCCTTGATGAGCAGTTCTTC,CASSVNDPLDEQFF
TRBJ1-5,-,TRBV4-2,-,TGTGCCAGCAGCCATCAAATGGACAGCCGTCGACTATATAGCAATCAGCCCCAGCATTTT,CASSHQMDSRRLYSNQPQHF
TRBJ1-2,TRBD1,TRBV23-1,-,TGCGCCAGCAGCCTGACAGGGTGGTGTGACTACACCTTC,CASSLTGWCDYTF
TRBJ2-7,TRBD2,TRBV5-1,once,TGCGCCAGCAGCTTGGATCGACTAGCGGGCTACGAGCAGTACTTC,CASSLDRLAGYEQYF
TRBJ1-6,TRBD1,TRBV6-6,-,TGTGCCAGCAGTAGCCAGGACAGGACTAATTCACCCCTCCACTTT,CASSSQDRTNSPLHF
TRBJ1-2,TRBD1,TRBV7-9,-,TGTGCCAGCAGCTTAGCGAATAAGGGGGCTAGTGGCTACACCTTC,CASSLANKGASGYTF
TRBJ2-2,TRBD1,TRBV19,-,TGTGCCAGTAGTCCAACAGGGGGCGCGAACACCGGGGAGCTGTTTTTT,CASSPTGGANTGELFF
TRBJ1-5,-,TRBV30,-,TGTGCCTGGAGTGCGGGGCTGGGACAGCCCCAGCATTTT,CAWSAGLGQPQHF
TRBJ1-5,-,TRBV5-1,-,TGCGCCAGCAGCTTGCGTGTAGATCAGCCCCAGCATTTT,CASSLRVDQPQHF
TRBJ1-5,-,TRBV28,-,TGTGCCAGCAGTTCACAACCCCAGCATTTT,CASSSQPQHF